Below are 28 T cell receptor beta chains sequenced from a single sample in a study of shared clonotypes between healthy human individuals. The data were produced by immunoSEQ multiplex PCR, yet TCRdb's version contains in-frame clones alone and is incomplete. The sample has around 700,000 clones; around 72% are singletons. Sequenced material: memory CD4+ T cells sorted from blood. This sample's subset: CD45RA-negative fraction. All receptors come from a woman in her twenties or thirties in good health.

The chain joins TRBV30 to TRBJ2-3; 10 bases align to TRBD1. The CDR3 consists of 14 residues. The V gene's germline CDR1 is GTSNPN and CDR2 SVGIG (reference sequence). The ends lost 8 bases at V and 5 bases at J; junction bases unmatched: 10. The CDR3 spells CASETGGGQDTQYF. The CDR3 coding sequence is TGTGCCAGCGAGACAGGGGGCGGACAAGATACGCAGTATTTT.

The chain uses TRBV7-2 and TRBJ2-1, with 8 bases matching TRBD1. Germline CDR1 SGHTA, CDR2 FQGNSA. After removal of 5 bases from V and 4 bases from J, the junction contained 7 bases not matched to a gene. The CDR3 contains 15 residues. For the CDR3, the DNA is TGTGCCAGCAGCCCGTCGGGACAGGCATACAATGAGCAGTTCTTC. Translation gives CASSPSGQAYNEQFF.

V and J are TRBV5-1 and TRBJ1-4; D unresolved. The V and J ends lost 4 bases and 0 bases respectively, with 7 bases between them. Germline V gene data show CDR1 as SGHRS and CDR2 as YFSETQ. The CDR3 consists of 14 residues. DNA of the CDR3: TGCGCCAGCAGCCCAGTTTCAACTAATGAAAAACTGTTTTTT. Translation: CASSPVSTNEKLFF.

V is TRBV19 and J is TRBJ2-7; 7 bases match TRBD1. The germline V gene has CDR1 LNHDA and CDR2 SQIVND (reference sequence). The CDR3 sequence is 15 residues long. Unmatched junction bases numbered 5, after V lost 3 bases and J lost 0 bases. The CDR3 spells CASSMSQGVSYEQYF. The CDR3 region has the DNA TGTGCCAGTAGTATGAGCCAGGGGGTCTCCTACGAGCAGTACTTC. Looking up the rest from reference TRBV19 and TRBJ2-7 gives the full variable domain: DGGITQSPKYLFRKEGQNVTLSCEQNLNHDAMYWYRQDPGQGLRLIYYSQIVNDFQKGDIAEGYSVSREKKESFPLTVTSAQKNPTAFYLCASSMSQGVSYEQYFGPGTRLTVT.

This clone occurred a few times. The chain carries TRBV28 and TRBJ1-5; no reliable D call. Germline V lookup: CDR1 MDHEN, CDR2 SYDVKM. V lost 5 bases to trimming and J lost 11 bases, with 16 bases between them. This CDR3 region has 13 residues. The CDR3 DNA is TGTGCCAGCAGTCCCTCCAGCGGTGTATCCCAGCATTTT. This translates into CASSPSSGVSQHF.

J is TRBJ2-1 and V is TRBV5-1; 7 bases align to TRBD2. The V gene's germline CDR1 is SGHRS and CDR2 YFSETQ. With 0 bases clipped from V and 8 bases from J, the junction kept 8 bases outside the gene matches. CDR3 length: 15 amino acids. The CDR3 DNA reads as TGCGCCAGCAGCTTGGGCGGACTAGTTGGGGATGAGCAGTTCTTC. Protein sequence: CASSLGGLVGDEQFF.

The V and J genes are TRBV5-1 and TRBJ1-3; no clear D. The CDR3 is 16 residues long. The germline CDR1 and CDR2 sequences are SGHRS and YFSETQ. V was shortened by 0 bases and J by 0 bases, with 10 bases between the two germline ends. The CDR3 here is CASSLAGSRSGNTIYF. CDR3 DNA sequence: TGCGCCAGCAGCTTGGCCGGTTCCCGCTCTGGAAACACCATATATTTT.

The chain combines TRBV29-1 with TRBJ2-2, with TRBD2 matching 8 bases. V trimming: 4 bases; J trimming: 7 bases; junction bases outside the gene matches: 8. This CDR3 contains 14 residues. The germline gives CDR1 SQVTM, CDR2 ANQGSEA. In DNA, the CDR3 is TGCAGCGTTGCACCTAGCGGGTATGGCGGGGAGCTGTTTTTT. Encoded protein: CSVAPSGYGGELFF.

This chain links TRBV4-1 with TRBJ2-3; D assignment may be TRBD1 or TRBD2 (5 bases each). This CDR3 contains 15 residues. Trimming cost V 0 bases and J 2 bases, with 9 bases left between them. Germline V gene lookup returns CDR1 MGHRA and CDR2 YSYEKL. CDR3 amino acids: CASSQDRGTTDTQYF. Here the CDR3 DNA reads TGCGCCAGCAGCCAAGATCGTGGGACCACAGATACGCAGTATTTT.

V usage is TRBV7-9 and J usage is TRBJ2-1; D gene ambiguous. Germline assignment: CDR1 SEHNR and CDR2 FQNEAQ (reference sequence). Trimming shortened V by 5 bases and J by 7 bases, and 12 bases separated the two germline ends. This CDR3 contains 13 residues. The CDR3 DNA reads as TGTGCCAGCAGCCCGCGGCTAGGGAATGAGCAGTTCTTC. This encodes CASSPRLGNEQFF.

The CDR3 here is CACTRQTGRGEQYF. In DNA form, the CDR3 reads TGTGCCTGCACTCGCCAGACAGGGCGTGGGGAGCAGTACTTC. The chain employs TRBV30 and TRBJ2-5, with 7 bases fitting TRBD1. After removal of 6 bases from V and 11 bases from J, the junction contained 18 bases not matched to a gene. The V gene's germline CDR1 is GTSNPN and CDR2 SVGIG (reference sequence). The CDR3 runs 14 residues.

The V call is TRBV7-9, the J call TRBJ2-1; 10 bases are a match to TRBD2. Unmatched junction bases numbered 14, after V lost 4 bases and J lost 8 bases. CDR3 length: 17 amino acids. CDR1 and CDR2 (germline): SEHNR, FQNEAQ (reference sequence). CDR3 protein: CASSSMGAGGPWDEQFF. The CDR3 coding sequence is TGTGCCAGCAGCTCGATGGGAGCGGGAGGGCCTTGGGATGAGCAGTTCTTC.

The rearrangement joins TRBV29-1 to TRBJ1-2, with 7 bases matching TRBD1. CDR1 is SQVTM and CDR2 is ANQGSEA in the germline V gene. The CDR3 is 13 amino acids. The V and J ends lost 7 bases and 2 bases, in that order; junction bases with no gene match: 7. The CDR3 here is CSAADRFNYGYTF. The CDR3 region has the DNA TGCAGCGCCGCGGACAGGTTCAACTATGGCTACACCTTC.

As DNA, the CDR3 is TGTGCCAGCACTGCGGGCGTCGGGAACACTGAAGCTTTCTTT. It encodes CASTAGVGNTEAFF. This chain joins TRBV6-1 and TRBJ1-1; D is unresolved. The CDR3 totals 14 residues. V was trimmed by 7 bases and J by 1 base, leaving 13 bases between them. Germline V gene lookup returns CDR1 MNHNS and CDR2 SASEGT.

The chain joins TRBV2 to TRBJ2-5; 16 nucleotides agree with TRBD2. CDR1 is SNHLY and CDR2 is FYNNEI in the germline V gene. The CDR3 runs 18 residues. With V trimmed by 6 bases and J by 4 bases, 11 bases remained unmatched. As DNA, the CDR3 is TGTGCCAGCAGGGGGACTAGCGGGAGGGATATTGGAGGAGAGACCCAGTACTTC. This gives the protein CASRGTSGRDIGGETQYF.

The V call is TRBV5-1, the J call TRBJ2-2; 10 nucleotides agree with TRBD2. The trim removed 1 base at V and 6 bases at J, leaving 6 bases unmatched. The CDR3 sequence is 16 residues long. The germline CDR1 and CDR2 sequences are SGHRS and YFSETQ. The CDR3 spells CASSLHGAGGAGELFF. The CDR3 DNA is TGCGCCAGCAGCTTGCATGGAGCGGGAGGGGCCGGGGAGCTGTTTTTT.

This CDR3 reads CASSQDSLRGRHDTQYF. The CDR3, as DNA: TGTGCCAGCAGCCAAGACTCTTTAAGGGGGAGGCACGATACGCAGTATTTT. The chain couples TRBV4-2 to TRBJ2-3; D could derive from TRBD1 or TRBD2 (6 bases each). The CDR3 is made up of 17 amino acids. V was trimmed by 0 bases and J by 6 bases, leaving 19 bases between them. Germline V lookup: CDR1 LGHNA, CDR2 YNFKEQ.

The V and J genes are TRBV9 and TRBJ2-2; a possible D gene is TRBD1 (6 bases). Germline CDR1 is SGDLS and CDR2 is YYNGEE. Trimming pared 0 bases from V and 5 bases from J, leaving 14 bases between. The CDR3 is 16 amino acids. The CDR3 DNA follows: TGTGCCAGCAGCGTAGACCGGGACAAGTCGACCGGGGAGCTGTTTTTT. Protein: CASSVDRDKSTGELFF.

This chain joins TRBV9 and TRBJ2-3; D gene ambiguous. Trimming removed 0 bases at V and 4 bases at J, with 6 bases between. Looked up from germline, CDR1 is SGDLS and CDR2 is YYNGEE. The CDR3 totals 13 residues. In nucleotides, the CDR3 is TGTGCCAGCAGCGTAGGGCTAGCAGATACGCAGTATTTT. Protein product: CASSVGLADTQYF.

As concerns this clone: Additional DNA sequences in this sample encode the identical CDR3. The CDR3 loop reads CAWSTGYGYTF. DNA for the CDR3: TGTGCCTGGAGCACAGGGTATGGCTACACCTTC. The chain is built from TRBV30 and TRBJ1-2; D possibly corresponds to TRBD1 (6 bases). This CDR3 region has 11 residues. V lost 3 bases and J lost 5, with 7 bases in between. The germline V gene has CDR1 GTSNPN and CDR2 SVGIG (reference sequence).

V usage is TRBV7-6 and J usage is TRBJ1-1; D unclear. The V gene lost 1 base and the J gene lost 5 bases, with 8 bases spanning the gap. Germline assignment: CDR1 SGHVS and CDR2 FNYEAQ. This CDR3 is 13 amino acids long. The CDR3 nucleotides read TGTGCCAGCAGCTTAGAATTGTTTACTGAAGCTTTCTTT. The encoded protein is CASSLELFTEAFF.

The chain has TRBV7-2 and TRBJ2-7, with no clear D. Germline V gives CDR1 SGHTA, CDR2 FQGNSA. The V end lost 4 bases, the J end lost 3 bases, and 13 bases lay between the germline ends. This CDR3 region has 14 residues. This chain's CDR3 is CASSSPKRFYEQYF. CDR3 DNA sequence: TGTGCCAGCAGCTCTCCTAAACGATTCTACGAGCAGTACTTC.

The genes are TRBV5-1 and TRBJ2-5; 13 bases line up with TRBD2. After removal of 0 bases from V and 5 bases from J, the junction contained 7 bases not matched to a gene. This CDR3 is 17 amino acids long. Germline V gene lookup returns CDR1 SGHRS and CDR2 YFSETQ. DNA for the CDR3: TGCGCCAGCAGCTTGGGCGGACTAGCGGGAGTTGGGGAGACCCAGTACTTC. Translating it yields CASSLGGLAGVGETQYF.

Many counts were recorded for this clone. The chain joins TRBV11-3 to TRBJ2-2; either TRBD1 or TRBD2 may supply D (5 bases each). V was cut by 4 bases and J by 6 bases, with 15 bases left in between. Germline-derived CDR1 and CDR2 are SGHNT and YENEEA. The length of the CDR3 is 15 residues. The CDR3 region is CASSSGTHGAGELFF. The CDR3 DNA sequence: TGTGCCAGCAGCTCCGGGACCCATGGCGCCGGGGAGCTGTTTTTT.

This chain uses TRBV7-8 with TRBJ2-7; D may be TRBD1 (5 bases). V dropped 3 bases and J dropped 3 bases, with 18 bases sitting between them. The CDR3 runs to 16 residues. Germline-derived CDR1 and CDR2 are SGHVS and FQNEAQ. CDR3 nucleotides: TGTGCCAGCAGCTTGGCTCCAGGGCGAGAAAGCTACGAGCAGTACTTC. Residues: CASSLAPGRESYEQYF.

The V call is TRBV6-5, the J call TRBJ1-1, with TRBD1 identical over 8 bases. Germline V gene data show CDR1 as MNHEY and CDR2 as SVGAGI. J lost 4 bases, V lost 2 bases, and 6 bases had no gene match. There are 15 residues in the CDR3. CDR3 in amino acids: CASSYRTGGSTEAFF. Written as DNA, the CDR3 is TGTGCCAGCAGTTACAGAACAGGGGGGAGCACTGAAGCTTTCTTT.

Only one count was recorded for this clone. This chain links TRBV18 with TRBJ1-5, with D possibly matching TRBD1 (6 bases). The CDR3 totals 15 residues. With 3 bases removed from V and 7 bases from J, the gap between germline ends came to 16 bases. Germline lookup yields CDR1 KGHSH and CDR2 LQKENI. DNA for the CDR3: TGTGCCAGCTCACCGGTCCAGGGGACGGACCAGCCCCAGCATTTT. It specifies CASSPVQGTDQPQHF.

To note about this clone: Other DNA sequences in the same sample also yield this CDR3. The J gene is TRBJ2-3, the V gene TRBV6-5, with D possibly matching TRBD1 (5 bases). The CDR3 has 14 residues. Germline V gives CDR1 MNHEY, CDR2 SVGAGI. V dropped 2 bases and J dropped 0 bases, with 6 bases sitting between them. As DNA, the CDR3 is TGTGCCAGCAGTTACAGGGGTAGCACAGATACGCAGTATTTT. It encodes CASSYRGSTDTQYF.